A single sample gave rise to the 19 T cell receptor beta chains below, sequenced in a study of blood T cell repertoires in COVID-19. Here immunoSEQ multiplex PCR was the method, and the copy in TCRdb shows in-frame clones only, minus some. The sample carries 60,000 or so clones, about 89% recorded once. The sequenced material came from peripheral blood. These receptor sequences come from a man aged 55 to 70 with active or convalescent COVID-19.

J is TRBJ1-4 and V is TRBV5-1, with TRBD1 matching over 8 bases. The trim removed 0 bases at V and 4 bases at J, leaving 5 bases unmatched. CDR1 and CDR2 (germline): SGHRS, YFSETQ. The CDR3 consists of 16 residues. CDR3: CASSLDDRGLNEKLFF. CDR3 in DNA: TGCGCCAGCAGCTTGGACGACAGGGGACTTAATGAAAAACTGTTTTTT.

J is TRBJ1-2 and V is TRBV7-6; TRBD1 agrees at 11 bases. Germline loops: CDR1 SGHVS, CDR2 FNYEAQ. Trimming at V came to 1 base and at J to 7 bases, leaving 5 bases not matched to a gene. This CDR3 region has 15 residues. The CDR3, as DNA: TGTGCCAGCAGCTTAGATGGACAGGGGGCGGGTGGCTACACCTTC. It is translated as CASSLDGQGAGGYTF.

J is TRBJ2-2 and V is TRBV5-1, with TRBD2 matching over 7 bases. This CDR3 contains 16 residues. V was pared by 4 bases and J by 4 bases, with 10 bases of the junction left unmatched. Germline CDR1 SGHRS, CDR2 YFSETQ. The CDR3 region is CASSLLARAGTGELFF. CDR3 nucleotide sequence: TGCGCCAGCAGCCTACTAGCGAGGGCGGGCACCGGGGAGCTGTTTTTT.

The J gene is TRBJ1-1, the V gene TRBV5-1; weak D call: TRBD1 (5 bases). Trimming removed 3 bases at V and 4 bases at J, with 13 bases between. Germline V gives CDR1 SGHRS, CDR2 YFSETQ. The CDR3 covers 14 residues. The CDR3 reads CASSSQGFPTEAFF. The CDR3 DNA follows: TGCGCCAGCAGCTCTCAGGGCTTTCCCACTGAAGCTTTCTTT. The variable domain in full, completed from reference TRBV5-1 and TRBJ1-1, reads KAGVTQTPRYLIKTRGQQVTLSCSPISGHRSVSWYQQTPGQGLQFLFEYFSETQRNKGNFPGRFSGRQFSNSRSEMNVSTLELGDSALYLCASSSQGFPTEAFFGQGTRLTVV.

The chain uses TRBV5-1 and TRBJ2-4; 7 positions agree with TRBD1. V was clipped by 2 bases and J by 8 bases; unmatched bases: 4. The CDR3 has 13 amino acids. Looked up from germline, CDR1 is SGHRS and CDR2 is YFSETQ. This CDR3 is CASSFRQGDIQYF. DNA of the CDR3: TGCGCCAGCAGCTTCAGACAGGGAGACATTCAGTACTTC.

This chain joins TRBV2 and TRBJ2-3; 9 bases match TRBD2. The germline V gene encodes CDR1 SNHLY and CDR2 FYNNEI. The length of the CDR3 is 13 residues. J lost 7 bases, V lost 8 bases, and 7 bases had no gene match. CDR3 nucleotides: TGTGCCAGCGCTAGCGGGAATGGAAATACGCAGTATTTT. Translating it yields CASASGNGNTQYF. Supplemented by reference TRBV2 and TRBJ2-3, the full variable domain reads EPEVTQTPSHQVTQMGQEVILRCVPISNHLYFYWYRQILGQKVEFLVSFYNNEISEKSEIFDDQFSVERPDGSNFTLKIRSTKLEDSAMYFCASASGNGNTQYFGPGTRLTVL.

This chain joins TRBV7-9 and TRBJ1-5; no clear D gene. V lost 4 bases and J lost 5, with 6 bases in between. The V gene's germline CDR1 is SEHNR and CDR2 FQNEAQ (reference sequence). CDR3 length: 12 residues. CDR3 in amino acids: CASSSRDQPQHF. CDR3 nucleotide sequence: TGTGCCAGCAGCTCGAGGGATCAGCCCCAGCATTTT.

This chain joins TRBV15 and TRBJ2-7; 10 bases match TRBD1. The CDR3 runs 15 residues. Trimming cost V 5 bases and J 0 bases; bases outside gene matches: 4. From germline, CDR1 is LNHNV and CDR2 YYDKDF (reference sequence). In DNA, the CDR3 is TGTGCCACCAGCGGATGGGACAGGGGCTCCTACGAGCAGTACTTC. Amino acids: CATSGWDRGSYEQYF.

The chain recombines TRBV28 with TRBJ1-2; D might be TRBD1 (5 bases). V lost 7 bases to trimming and J lost 4 bases, with 19 bases between them. Germline-derived CDR1 and CDR2 are MDHEN and SYDVKM. The CDR3 is made up of 15 amino acids. The CDR3 sequence: CASIGRGTGAYGYTF. The CDR3 DNA follows: TGTGCCAGCATCGGTAGGGGCACTGGGGCCTATGGCTACACCTTC.

The CDR3 loop reads CASSLGFGPGDRSNQPQHF. CDR3 nucleotides: TGTGCCAGCAGCTTAGGGTTTGGGCCAGGGGACCGCAGCAATCAGCCCCAGCATTTT. V usage is TRBV7-6 and J usage is TRBJ1-5, with D perhaps TRBD1 (6 bases). The CDR3 loop spans 19 amino acids. In germline, CDR1 is SGHVS, CDR2 FNYEAQ. The V end lost 1 base, the J end lost 1 base, and 20 bases lay between the germline ends.

J is TRBJ2-7 and V is TRBV6-5; 9 bases fit TRBD1. CDR1 and CDR2 (germline): MNHEY, SVGAGI. V was clipped by 6 bases and J by 3 bases; unmatched bases: 6. This CDR3 is 14 amino acids long. CDR3 in amino acids: CASRRTGVVYEQYF. DNA of the CDR3: TGTGCCAGCAGGAGGACAGGGGTGGTCTACGAGCAGTACTTC.

The J gene is TRBJ1-2, the V gene TRBV15; unclear D gene. This CDR3 is built from 18 residues. CDR1 and CDR2 (germline): LNHNV, YYDKDF (reference sequence). Trimming took 3 bases from V and 2 from J, leaving 22 bases between them. CDR3 in DNA: TGTGCCACCAGCAGCGAGAAGGACCCCGGGATGCCAAACTATGGCTACACCTTC. Translation: CATSSEKDPGMPNYGYTF.

The genes are TRBV4-2 and TRBJ2-2; 8 bases are a match to TRBD2. This CDR3 is 16 amino acids long. Germline values: CDR1 LGHNA, CDR2 YNFKEQ. The junction had 8 bases not matched to a gene; V was cut back by 5 bases and J by 3 bases. CDR3 loop: CASSSERGLYTGELFF. For the CDR3, the DNA is TGTGCCAGCAGCTCCGAGCGGGGGTTATACACCGGGGAGCTGTTTTTT.

This chain uses TRBV4-1 with TRBJ2-1; perhaps TRBD2 as D (6 bases). V gave up 2 bases and J gave up 1 base, with 15 bases separating them. The V gene's germline CDR1 is MGHRA and CDR2 YSYEKL. The CDR3 is made up of 17 amino acids. CDR3 sequence (DNA): TGCGCCAGCAGCCAACAAACTAGCTTCGGGTCCTACAATGAGCAGTTCTTC. Translation: CASSQQTSFGSYNEQFF.

The chain has TRBV6-5 and TRBJ1-2; TRBD1 matches 7 bases. CDR3 length: 14 residues. Germline V gene data show CDR1 as MNHEY and CDR2 as SVGAGI. Germline trimming cut 9 bases from V and 7 bases from J; bases unmatched to any gene: 14. The CDR3, as DNA: TGTGCCAGTCCCCGCATTGACAGGGCAGGTGGCTACACCTTC. This codes for CASPRIDRAGGYTF.

V and J are TRBV5-4 and TRBJ1-6; D perhaps matches TRBD1 (6 bases). The CDR3 consists of 16 residues. The V gene lost 5 bases and the J gene lost 7 bases, with 19 bases spanning the gap. Germline CDR1 SGHNT, CDR2 YYREEE (reference sequence). The CDR3, as DNA: TGTGCCAGCAGATACTGGGGGCGGAATATAAATTCACCCCTCCACTTT. Translating gives CASRYWGRNINSPLHF.

The rearrangement joins TRBV21-1 to TRBJ2-7; the table calls TRBD2, which could not be checked here. TRBV21-1 has pseudogene status. The CDR3 consists of 15 residues. The CDR3 loop is CASSMKADSSYEQYF. The CDR3 region has the DNA TGTGCCAGCAGCATGAAAGCGGACTCGAGCTACGAGCAGTACTTC.

J is TRBJ2-7 and V is TRBV6-5; tentatively, D is TRBD2 (5 bases). Trimming removed 1 base at V and 6 bases at J, with 7 bases between. The germline CDR1 and CDR2 sequences are MNHEY and SVGAGI. The CDR3 contains 12 residues. The CDR3 sequence is CASSYLRGEQYF. Here the CDR3 DNA reads TGTGCCAGCAGTTACTTACGGGGCGAGCAGTACTTC.

The genes are TRBV10-2 and TRBJ2-5; the D gene is possibly TRBD2 (6 bases). Germline assignment: CDR1 WSHSY and CDR2 SAAADI. This CDR3 region has 13 residues. V was cut by 2 bases and J by 5 bases, with 9 bases left in between. The CDR3 DNA sequence: TGCGCCAGCAGTGAGCCTAGCGATGAGACCCAGTACTTC. This gives the protein CASSEPSDETQYF.